Listed below are T cell receptor beta chains from one sample, sequenced in a study of relationships among human T cell subsets. TCRdb recomputed calls from the multiplex PCR reads with MiXCR, one row per CDR3 protein. Of about 14,000 distinct CDR3 sequences listed, around 60% are singletons. Material for sequencing was Tregs sorted from blood. Source of these receptors: a man between 35 and 55 years old in good health. Each CDR3 is given with its conserved first and last residue. Each record gives: clone size, V gene, CDR3 length, D gene, J gene, CDR3 protein, CDR3 DNA. D genes are given only for firm matches. Clone size is stated in some rows and not others, as once, few, many or a class when expanded.

clone_size: NA; v_call: TRBV4-2; cdr3_length: 15; d_call: NA; j_call: TRBJ2-1; cdr3_aa: CASSQESSKVNEQFF; cdr3_nt: TGTGCCAGCAGCCAAGAGTCTAGTAAGGTCAATGAGCAGTTCTTC
clone_size: few; v_call: TRBV18; cdr3_length: 16; d_call: NA; j_call: TRBJ2-3; cdr3_aa: CASSRRRGEGPDTQYF; cdr3_nt: TGTGCCAGCTCACGGCGGCGGGGAGAGGGCCCAGATACGCAGTATTTT
clone_size: NA; v_call: TRBV12-3/TRBV12-4; cdr3_length: 12; d_call: NA; j_call: TRBJ2-5; cdr3_aa: CASRGGAETQYF; cdr3_nt: TGTGCCAGCCGTGGGGGCGCGGAGACCCAGTACTTC
clone_size: NA; v_call: TRBV27; cdr3_length: 14; d_call: NA; j_call: TRBJ2-7; cdr3_aa: CASSGDSRAYEQYF; cdr3_nt: TGTGCCAGCAGCGGGGACTCCAGGGCCTACGAGCAGTACTTC
clone_size: NA; v_call: TRBV5-1; cdr3_length: 16; d_call: TRBD2; j_call: TRBJ2-7; cdr3_aa: CASSLGATSGSDEQYF; cdr3_nt: TGCGCCAGCAGCTTGGGGGCGACTAGCGGGAGCGACGAGCAGTACTTC
clone_size: once; v_call: TRBV2; cdr3_length: 16; d_call: NA; j_call: TRBJ2-5; cdr3_aa: CASSFRQTGRGETQYF; cdr3_nt: TGTGCCAGCAGTTTCCGACAAACTGGTCGAGGAGAGACCCAGTACTTC
clone_size: NA; v_call: TRBV5-1; cdr3_length: 16; d_call: TRBD2; j_call: TRBJ2-5; cdr3_aa: CASSSRLAGFQETQYF; cdr3_nt: TGCGCCAGCAGCTCCCGGCTAGCGGGCTTCCAAGAGACCCAGTACTTC
clone_size: NA; v_call: TRBV5-1; cdr3_length: 14; d_call: NA; j_call: TRBJ1-1; cdr3_aa: CASSLEGDDTEAFF; cdr3_nt: TGCGCCAGCAGCTTGGAGGGCGACGACACTGAAGCTTTCTTT
clone_size: NA; v_call: TRBV6-6; cdr3_length: 13; d_call: NA; j_call: TRBJ1-1; cdr3_aa: CASRGGTNTEAFF; cdr3_nt: TGTGCCAGCAGGGGAGGGACGAACACTGAAGCTTTCTTT
clone_size: once; v_call: TRBV4-2; cdr3_length: 16; d_call: TRBD2; j_call: TRBJ2-7; cdr3_aa: CASSQDIAGGLGEQYF; cdr3_nt: TGTGCCAGCAGCCAAGATATAGCGGGTGGGTTAGGGGAGCAGTACTTC
clone_size: NA; v_call: TRBV12-3/TRBV12-4; cdr3_length: 16; d_call: TRBD2; j_call: TRBJ2-3; cdr3_aa: CASILAGGIGTDTQYF; cdr3_nt: TGTGCCAGCATCTTAGCGGGAGGAATTGGGACAGATACGCAGTATTTT
clone_size: NA; v_call: TRBV6-6; cdr3_length: 16; d_call: TRBD2; j_call: TRBJ2-7; cdr3_aa: CASSYSRQQRGYEQYF; cdr3_nt: TGTGCCAGCAGTTACTCACGACAACAGCGGGGCTACGAGCAGTACTTC
clone_size: NA; v_call: TRBV11-2; cdr3_length: 14; d_call: NA; j_call: TRBJ2-1; cdr3_aa: CASSFGSSYNEQFF; cdr3_nt: TGTGCCAGCAGCTTCGGATCCTCCTACAATGAGCAGTTCTTC
clone_size: medium-sized; v_call: TRBV2; cdr3_length: 14; d_call: TRBD1; j_call: TRBJ2-1; cdr3_aa: CATKPGQGYNEQFF; cdr3_nt: TGTGCCACAAAGCCGGGACAGGGTTACAATGAGCAGTTCTTC
clone_size: few; v_call: TRBV6-5; cdr3_length: 16; d_call: TRBD2; j_call: TRBJ2-1; cdr3_aa: CASSLTSGRPGNEQFF; cdr3_nt: TGTGCCAGCAGTCTAACTAGCGGGAGGCCGGGCAATGAGCAGTTCTTC
clone_size: NA; v_call: TRBV28; cdr3_length: 14; d_call: NA; j_call: TRBJ1-3; cdr3_aa: CASSSGFGGNTIYF; cdr3_nt: TGTGCCAGCAGCTCAGGCTTCGGGGGAAACACCATATATTTT
clone_size: NA; v_call: TRBV7-3; cdr3_length: 16; d_call: NA; j_call: TRBJ2-1; cdr3_aa: CASSHPRGYRYNEQFF; cdr3_nt: TGTGCCAGCAGCCACCCTCGGGGGTACCGCTACAATGAGCAGTTCTTC
clone_size: NA; v_call: TRBV6-5; cdr3_length: 16; d_call: NA; j_call: TRBJ2-1; cdr3_aa: CASSYSRELVYNEQFF; cdr3_nt: TGTGCCAGCAGTTACAGTCGGGAGTTGGTCTACAATGAGCAGTTCTTC
clone_size: NA; v_call: TRBV5-1; cdr3_length: 14; d_call: NA; j_call: TRBJ2-5; cdr3_aa: CASSLVGGQEAQYF; cdr3_nt: TGCGCCAGCAGCTTGGTGGGGGGACAAGAGGCCCAGTACTTC
clone_size: NA; v_call: TRBV11-2; cdr3_length: 15; d_call: TRBD1; j_call: TRBJ2-5; cdr3_aa: CASSPDTGDGETQYF; cdr3_nt: TGTGCCAGCAGCCCGGACACAGGGGATGGAGAGACCCAGTACTTC
clone_size: few; v_call: TRBV5-1; cdr3_length: 14; d_call: TRBD1; j_call: TRBJ2-3; cdr3_aa: CASTTGTGGQTQYF; cdr3_nt: TGCGCCTCCACAACCGGGACAGGGGGCCAGACGCAGTATTTT
clone_size: few; v_call: TRBV12-3/TRBV12-4; cdr3_length: 13; d_call: NA; j_call: TRBJ1-6; cdr3_aa: CASSLTASTPLHF; cdr3_nt: TGTGCCAGCAGTCTGACAGCCAGTACACCCCTCCACTTT
clone_size: NA; v_call: TRBV20-1; cdr3_length: 13; d_call: NA; j_call: TRBJ1-2; cdr3_aa: CSASEGGRGGYTF; cdr3_nt: TGCAGTGCATCGGAGGGAGGGCGAGGTGGCTACACCTTC
clone_size: few; v_call: TRBV4-1; cdr3_length: 17; d_call: NA; j_call: TRBJ1-5; cdr3_aa: CASREGVVGVGNQPQHF; cdr3_nt: TGCGCCAGCAGAGAAGGGGTGGTCGGAGTTGGCAATCAGCCCCAGCATTTT
clone_size: NA; v_call: TRBV28; cdr3_length: 16; d_call: TRBD2; j_call: TRBJ2-2; cdr3_aa: CASRIAGVKINGELFF; cdr3_nt: TGTGCCAGCAGGATAGCGGGGGTCAAGATCAACGGGGAGCTGTTTTTT
clone_size: once; v_call: TRBV20-1; cdr3_length: 11; d_call: NA; j_call: TRBJ2-7; cdr3_aa: CSAEDAYEQYF; cdr3_nt: TGCAGTGCTGAGGACGCCTACGAGCAGTACTTC
clone_size: NA; v_call: TRBV27; cdr3_length: 14; d_call: TRBD2; j_call: TRBJ2-5; cdr3_aa: CASRRNSGVETQYF; cdr3_nt: TGTGCCAGCCGACGGAATAGCGGGGTCGAGACCCAGTACTTC
clone_size: NA; v_call: TRBV2; cdr3_length: 15; d_call: TRBD1; j_call: TRBJ2-3; cdr3_aa: CASSDSTGVADTQYF; cdr3_nt: TGTGCCAGCAGTGATAGTACAGGGGTTGCAGATACGCAGTATTTT
clone_size: NA; v_call: TRBV5-4; cdr3_length: 13; d_call: NA; j_call: TRBJ1-1; cdr3_aa: CASSLKANTEAFF; cdr3_nt: TGCGCCAGCAGCTTGAAGGCGAACACTGAAGCTTTCTTT
clone_size: few; v_call: TRBV4-1; cdr3_length: 13; d_call: NA; j_call: TRBJ2-5; cdr3_aa: CASSQAQQETQYF; cdr3_nt: TGCGCCAGCAGCCAAGCACAGCAAGAGACCCAGTACTTC
clone_size: NA; v_call: TRBV28; cdr3_length: 14; d_call: NA; j_call: TRBJ2-1; cdr3_aa: CASSWVNSRNEQFF; cdr3_nt: TGTGCCAGCAGTTGGGTTAATTCGAGGAATGAGCAGTTCTTC
clone_size: NA; v_call: TRBV29-1; cdr3_length: 11; d_call: NA; j_call: TRBJ2-1; cdr3_aa: CSAGLNNEQFF; cdr3_nt: TGCAGCGCCGGGCTAAACAATGAGCAGTTCTTC
clone_size: few; v_call: TRBV12-3/TRBV12-4; cdr3_length: 13; d_call: TRBD1; j_call: TRBJ2-7; cdr3_aa: CASSLTGVGEQYF; cdr3_nt: TGTGCCAGCAGTTTAACAGGGGTGGGGGAGCAGTACTTC
clone_size: medium-sized; v_call: TRBV11-2; cdr3_length: 15; d_call: NA; j_call: TRBJ1-3; cdr3_aa: CASSLGGNSGNTIYF; cdr3_nt: TGTGCCAGCAGCTTAGGTGGCAACTCTGGAAACACCATATATTTT
clone_size: once; v_call: TRBV5-8; cdr3_length: 12; d_call: NA; j_call: TRBJ1-2; cdr3_aa: CASSLINYGYTF; cdr3_nt: TGTGCCAGCAGCCTTATCAACTATGGCTACACCTTC
clone_size: NA; v_call: TRBV11-3; cdr3_length: 14; d_call: NA; j_call: TRBJ2-3; cdr3_aa: CASSLERGSNTQYF; cdr3_nt: TGTGCCAGCAGCTTAGAGAGGGGCTCCAATACGCAGTATTTT
clone_size: few; v_call: TRBV19; cdr3_length: 14; d_call: TRBD1; j_call: TRBJ1-1; cdr3_aa: CASTVGQENTEAFF; cdr3_nt: TGTGCCAGTACCGTTGGACAGGAGAACACTGAAGCTTTCTTT
clone_size: NA; v_call: TRBV28; cdr3_length: 14; d_call: TRBD1; j_call: TRBJ1-2; cdr3_aa: CASSGGTGGRGYTF; cdr3_nt: TGTGCCAGCAGTGGCGGGACAGGGGGCCGGGGCTACACCTTC
clone_size: NA; v_call: TRBV28; cdr3_length: 16; d_call: NA; j_call: TRBJ1-5; cdr3_aa: CASSLVRGLNNQPQHF; cdr3_nt: TGTGCCAGCAGTTTAGTCAGGGGACTCAACAATCAGCCCCAGCATTTT